This T cell receptor (beta chain) emerged from a study of T cells in Graves' hyperthyroidism and ophthalmopathy. Study-wide results and limits: Among clonotypes expanded in thyroid above 0.001, most were also found in blood.

This clonotype was seen a handful of times. The target antigen is unknown. Graves' hyperthyroidism without ophthalmopathy progression within 18 months was termed stable. Hyperthyroidism, newly diagnosed and lasting under 2 months, affected patients aged 18 to 65. Lactation, pregnancy, other autoimmune disease or uncontrolled infection led to exclusion of patients. The germline V gene has CDR1 MDHEN and CDR2 SYDVKM. This CDR3 comprises 15 residues. V shed 6 bases and J 0 bases; nucleotides not matched to a gene: 5. It was RNA transcripts that yielded the amplified TCR beta CDR3 regions. HTBI primers were the set used in a first-round RT-PCR of the TCR CDR3. Using its own MiXCR run on the multiplex PCR reads, TCRdb lists one record per CDR3 protein. The data show around 340,000 distinct CDR3 sequences, around 14% seen once.

This receptor was taken from a woman aged 25 to 39 with Graves' hyperthyroidism. The sequencing input was blood. The chain employs TRBV28 and TRBJ2-7, with 10 bases identical to TRBD1. The CDR3 region has the DNA TGTGCCAGCAGGAGGGGGACAGGGGTCTCCTACGAGCAGTACTTC. This codes for CASRRGTGVSYEQYF.